This T cell receptor (beta chain) was recovered during a study of PD-1 blockade in classical Hodgkin lymphoma. The CDR3 is 15 amino acids. Trimming cost V 7 bases and J 0 bases; bases outside gene matches: 9. In germline, CDR1 is MGHRA, CDR2 YSYEKL. The repertoire was sequenced with immunoSEQ multiplex PCR; TCRdb's copy has only in-frame clones and lacks some. The data contain over 60,000 clones, 71% of them singletons. Study-level points and caveats: Possible causes of repertoire differences, disease activity or prior therapy, remain undefined. Lower baseline TCR diversity was reported for newly diagnosed patients than for healthy donors. Researchers reported that CD4+ TCR diversity, though not CD8+, rose significantly by C4D1. Newly diagnosed and completely responding patients shared comparable baseline diversity.

Autologous stem cell transplantation was followed by relapse in every patient, and brentuximab vedotin exposure varied. With regard to this clone: Its target is not known.

The input for sequencing was peripheral blood mononuclear cells (PBMCs), taken before the second cycle of nivolumab. The V call is TRBV4-1, the J call TRBJ2-7; 7 bases map to TRBD1. This clonotype was obtained from a human donor with classical Hodgkin lymphoma. This chain's CDR3 is CASTRGQDPSYEQYF. Here the CDR3 DNA reads TGCGCCAGCACCCGAGGACAGGATCCCTCCTACGAGCAGTACTTC.